The 21 T cell receptor beta chains below come from one sample, sequenced in a study of shared clonotypes between healthy human individuals (dated by TCRdb to 2018 to 2021). CD8 naive samples were obtained by positive selection for CCR7 among CD45RO-negative cells, yielding a CD45RA+CCR7+ population from which TemRA cells were excluded. Receptor amplification or capture employed the immunoSEQ multiplex PCR assay. This immuneACCESS table, as held by TCRdb, lists in-frame sequences with V and J called but not all clones. Of the missing ones, under half trace to an unresolved V gene in checked studies; the others have no known cause. For this sample there are over 2 million clones; approximately 94% appear just once. 0.85% to 1.2% of the sample is held by the ten biggest clonotypes. Specimen: naive CD8+ T cells sorted from blood. The cell subset or site label of this sample denotes: CD45RA+CCR7+. The origin of the receptors is a man aged 18 to 29 in good health.

This clone was recorded only once. The chain is built from TRBV4-1 and TRBJ2-7; D may be TRBD1 (6 bases). The CDR3 covers 15 residues. The V gene lost 1 base and the J gene lost 0 bases, with 10 bases spanning the gap. Looked up from germline, CDR1 is MGHRA and CDR2 is YSYEKL. CDR3 DNA: TGCGCCAGCAGCCAAGGGCCAGGGGACTCCTACGAGCAGTACTTC. Its protein is CASSQGPGDSYEQYF.

The chain is built from TRBV7-8 and TRBJ2-1; D is possibly TRBD1 (6 bases). The CDR3 spans 15 residues. Germline CDR1 reads SGHVS; CDR2 reads FQNEAQ. V gave up 1 base and J gave up 4 bases, with 11 bases separating them. DNA for the CDR3: TGTGCCAGCAGCTTAGATGGACAGAGATACAATGAGCAGTTCTTC. This encodes CASSLDGQRYNEQFF.

This chain joins TRBV4-1 and TRBJ2-3, with 9 bases aligning to TRBD2. The V gene's germline CDR1 is MGHRA and CDR2 YSYEKL. J was trimmed by 0 bases and V by 8 bases; bases with no gene match: 3. The CDR3 spans 14 residues. CDR3 sequence: CASGLAGSTDTQYF. The CDR3 DNA sequence: TGCGCCAGCGGGCTAGCGGGGAGCACAGATACGCAGTATTTT.

On this clone itself: This specimen includes other DNA sequences encoding the same CDR3. The chain has TRBV13 and TRBJ2-7, with TRBD2 as a possible D gene (6 bases). Trimming pared 3 bases from V and 1 base from J, leaving 13 bases between. The CDR3 sequence is 15 residues long. Germline V gene lookup returns CDR1 PRHDT and CDR2 FYEKMQ (reference sequence). The CDR3 nucleotides read TGTGCCAGCAGCTTGGCGGGGACGGGTTCCTACGAGCAGTACTTC. This encodes CASSLAGTGSYEQYF. Using reference TRBV13 and TRBJ2-7 for the parts outside the CDR3, the full variable domain is AAGVIQSPRHLIKEKRETATLKCYPIPRHDTVYWYQQGPGQDPQFLISFYEKMQSDKGSIPDRFSAQQFSDYHSELNMSSLELGDSALYFCASSLAGTGSYEQYFGPGTRLTVT.

This chain connects TRBV7-9 to TRBJ2-1; 10 nucleotides line up with TRBD2. J lost 9 bases, V lost 5 bases, and 10 bases had no gene match. Germline V CDR1 and CDR2: SEHNR, FQNEAQ (reference sequence). The CDR3 sequence is 15 residues long. The CDR3 sequence is CASSPPSGSVGEQFF. Written as DNA, the CDR3 is TGTGCCAGCAGCCCACCTAGCGGGAGTGTTGGTGAGCAGTTCTTC.

The chain combines TRBV7-9 with TRBJ2-5, with 14 bases lining up with TRBD2. Germline V lookup: CDR1 SEHNR, CDR2 FQNEAQ (reference sequence). Losses at the gene ends were 5 bases for V and 1 base for J; bases not matched to a gene: 12. CDR3 length equals 19 residues. CDR3 region: CASSPPRGLAGGLQETQYF. CDR3 nucleotide sequence: TGTGCCAGCAGCCCCCCCCGTGGACTAGCGGGGGGCCTCCAAGAGACCCAGTACTTC.

This chain links TRBV9 with TRBJ1-1; D uncertain. The CDR3 is 11 residues long. Per the germline V gene, CDR1 is SGDLS and CDR2 is YYNGEE. V lost 3 bases to trimming and J lost 10 bases, with 10 bases between them. CDR3: CASSGSWGAFF. The CDR3 region has the DNA TGTGCCAGCAGCGGCAGTTGGGGAGCTTTCTTT.

The chain links TRBV28 to TRBJ2-3; perhaps TRBD2 as D (6 bases). The CDR3 has 14 amino acids. Trimming shortened V by 3 bases and J by 3 bases, and 10 bases separated the two germline ends. The V gene's germline CDR1 is MDHEN and CDR2 SYDVKM. CDR3 nucleotide sequence: TGTGCCAGCAGTTTGGGGGGAGAGACAGATACGCAGTATTTT. Protein sequence: CASSLGGETDTQYF.

The chain recombines TRBV27 with TRBJ1-4; 10 positions agree with TRBD1. The length of the CDR3 is 17 residues. V lost 4 bases to trimming and J lost 7 bases; unmatched junction nucleotides: 12. Germline CDR1 MNHEY, CDR2 SMNVEV (reference sequence). DNA of the CDR3: TGTGCCAGCAGTTCTGAATTGCCGGGACAGGGGATTGAAAAACTGTTTTTT. Translation gives CASSSELPGQGIEKLFF. Combining the CDR3 with reference TRBV27 and TRBJ1-4 gives the whole variable domain EAQVTQNPRYLITVTGKKLTVTCSQNMNHEYMSWYRQDPGLGLRQIYYSMNVEVTDKGDVPEGYKVSRKEKRNFPLILESPSPNQTSLYFCASSSELPGQGIEKLFFGSGTQLSVL.

This clone appeared a single time. The genes are TRBV4-1 and TRBJ1-6; 7 bases match TRBD1. Germline assignment: CDR1 MGHRA and CDR2 YSYEKL. The V segment lost 1 base and the J segment 7 bases; nucleotides outside the gene matches: 10. The CDR3 extends over 17 amino acids. The CDR3 region is CASSQVVSRGINSPLHF. The CDR3 region has the DNA TGCGCCAGCAGCCAAGTCGTGTCCAGGGGGATAAATTCACCCCTCCACTTT.

J is TRBJ2-7 and V is TRBV13; 9 bases line up with TRBD1. With V trimmed by 4 bases and J by 6 bases, 7 bases remained unmatched. The CDR3 is made up of 14 amino acids. Germline V gene sequence: CDR1 PRHDT, CDR2 FYEKMQ (reference sequence). The CDR3 DNA is TGTGCCAGCAGCTCATACATGGACAGGGGCGAGCAGTACTTC. Protein: CASSSYMDRGEQYF. Variable domain in full (rest from reference TRBV13 and TRBJ2-7): AAGVIQSPRHLIKEKRETATLKCYPIPRHDTVYWYQQGPGQDPQFLISFYEKMQSDKGSIPDRFSAQQFSDYHSELNMSSLELGDSALYFCASSSYMDRGEQYFGPGTRLTVT.

This sequence joins TRBV4-3 and TRBJ2-2; TRBD1 aligns across 9 bases. Losses at the gene ends were 4 bases for V and 3 bases for J; bases not matched to a gene: 6. CDR1 and CDR2 (germline): LGHNA, YSLEER. The CDR3 runs to 16 residues. The CDR3 sequence is CASSLLQGADTGELFF. The DNA for the CDR3 is TGCGCCAGCAGCCTACTACAGGGGGCCGACACCGGGGAGCTGTTTTTT.

This chain uses TRBV7-9 with TRBJ2-7; D not resolved. V lost 7 bases and J 5 bases, leaving 15 bases between the germline ends. This CDR3 comprises 13 residues. The V gene's germline CDR1 is SEHNR and CDR2 FQNEAQ (reference sequence). The CDR3 nucleotides read TGTGCCAGCAACCCGACCGAGGCCCACGAGCAGTACTTC. Protein product: CASNPTEAHEQYF.

The V and J genes are TRBV6-1 and TRBJ2-7, with D possibly TRBD2 on 5 matching bases. Looked up from germline, CDR1 is MNHNS and CDR2 is SASEGT. The length of the CDR3 is 14 residues. The germline V and J ends were trimmed by 7 bases and 6 bases, with 19 bases remaining between them. CDR3 in amino acids: CASTEAGGLLEQYF. For the CDR3, the DNA is TGTGCCAGCACCGAGGCGGGCGGGCTTCTCGAGCAGTACTTC.

V gene TRBV2 combines with J gene TRBJ2-7; 8 positions match TRBD1. CDR3 size: 16 residues. V shed 5 bases, J shed 3 bases, and the junction held 12 bases outside the gene matches. Looked up from germline, CDR1 is SNHLY and CDR2 is FYNNEI. DNA for the CDR3: TGTGCCAGCAGTCTCTCCCGGGGGACAGGCCTCTACGAGCAGTACTTC. It is translated as CASSLSRGTGLYEQYF.

This clone was found once. V usage is TRBV25-1 and J usage is TRBJ1-1; 7 nucleotides match TRBD1. The V segment lost 3 bases and the J segment 3 bases; nucleotides outside the gene matches: 4. Germline CDR1 is MGHDK and CDR2 is SYGVNS. The CDR3 covers 14 residues. The CDR3 DNA sequence: TGTGCCAGCAGTGAGGAGGGGGCATACACTGAAGCTTTCTTT. Residues: CASSEEGAYTEAFF.

The rearrangement joins TRBV25-1 to TRBJ1-2, with TRBD1 as a possible D gene (5 bases). The germline V gene has CDR1 MGHDK and CDR2 SYGVNS. Trimming took off 2 bases at V and 4 bases at J, with 8 bases between the two ends. The CDR3 contains 13 residues. DNA of the CDR3: TGTGCCAGCAGTGAAAGGGGCGTCTATGGCTACACCTTC. This encodes CASSERGVYGYTF.

This chain uses TRBV5-1 with TRBJ2-7; TRBD2 aligns across 11 bases. The ends lost 0 bases at V and 2 bases at J; junction bases unmatched: 10. Germline assignment: CDR1 SGHRS and CDR2 YFSETQ. This CDR3 has 18 residues. The CDR3 DNA follows: TGCGCCAGCAGCTTGGGACTAGCGGGGCAGCGGGGGACCTACGAGCAGTACTTC. Its protein is CASSLGLAGQRGTYEQYF.

This chain links TRBV19 with TRBJ1-6, with TRBD1 matching 8 bases. The CDR3 runs 14 residues. Germline-derived CDR1 and CDR2 are LNHDA and SQIVND (reference sequence). After removal of 6 bases from V and 9 bases from J, the junction contained 7 bases not matched to a gene. CDR3 amino acids: CASSLGQGSSPLHF. The CDR3 nucleotides read TGTGCCAGTAGCCTAGGACAGGGTAGTTCACCCCTCCACTTT.

This chain connects TRBV19 to TRBJ2-7; D is undetermined. Trimming cost V 3 bases and J 1 base, with 10 bases left between them. Germline CDR1 and CDR2: LNHDA and SQIVND (reference sequence). There are 14 residues in the CDR3. The CDR3 region has the DNA TGTGCCAGTAGTATTGGGTCGACATCCTACGAGCAGTACTTC. It translates to CASSIGSTSYEQYF.

As concerns this clone: Germline is not matched at one junction end, which may reflect a read error. V and J are TRBV7-7 and TRBJ2-2, with D uncertain. There are 15 residues in the CDR3. Germline CDR1 is SSHAT and CDR2 is FNYEAQ (reference sequence). The CDR3 coding sequence is TGTGCTAGCAGCGACATTACATCGAACACCGGGGAGCTGTTTTTT. Protein sequence: CASSDITSNTGELFF.